Below are 13 T cell receptor beta chains sequenced from a single sample in a study of shared clonotypes between healthy human individuals (dated by TCRdb to 2020 to 2022). Receptor libraries were prepared by the immunoSEQ multiplex PCR assay. TCRdb retrieved this table from immuneACCESS and kept in-frame rearrangements only. Not all clones are present; in checked studies, unresolved V genes account for under half, and no reason is known for the remainder. The sample contains 450,000 to 550,000 clones, 79% of them found a single time. 10% to 15% of the sample is taken by the ten largest. Material for sequencing was PBMCs. The source of these receptors is a woman aged 40-49 years in good health. Some clones in this sample may be carry-over from other donors' samples.

The CDR3 DNA follows: TGTGCCAGCAGTGAATCAGGCCAAACCGAGCAGTACTTC. Its translation: CASSESGQTEQYF. The chain is built from TRBV6-1 and TRBJ2-7; no firm D call. Germline-derived CDR1 and CDR2 are MNHNS and SASEGT. Trimming took off 2 bases at V and 6 bases at J, with 11 bases between the two ends. This CDR3 has 13 residues.

V is TRBV6-1 and J is TRBJ1-1; the D gene is possibly TRBD1 (5 bases). With 5 bases removed from V and 4 bases from J, the gap between germline ends came to 11 bases. From germline, CDR1 is MNHNS and CDR2 SASEGT. This CDR3 is 13 amino acids long. As DNA, the CDR3 is TGTGCCAGCAGTTCGGGACGGCTCACTGAAGCTTTCTTT. This encodes CASSSGRLTEAFF.

The V gene is TRBV6-1, the J gene TRBJ1-3; a weak D match, TRBD1 (6 bases). This CDR3 comprises 16 residues. Germline loops: CDR1 MNHNS, CDR2 SASEGT. V was pared by 1 base and J by 5 bases, with 15 bases between. The CDR3 region has the DNA TGTGCCAGCAGTGAAGAGTTTCGACAGGCTCGAAACACCATATATTTT. Translated, it gives CASSEEFRQARNTIYF.

V usage is TRBV29-1 and J usage is TRBJ2-3; possibly TRBD2 for D (5 bases). CDR3 length equals 12 residues. CDR1 and CDR2 (germline): SQVTM, ANQGSEA. V dropped 4 bases and J dropped 4 bases, with 9 bases sitting between them. The CDR3 spells CSVVRGSDTQYF. CDR3 bases: TGCAGCGTTGTCCGGGGTTCAGATACGCAGTATTTT.

This chain joins TRBV28 and TRBJ2-7; 8 nucleotides align to TRBD1. CDR1 and CDR2 (germline): MDHEN, SYDVKM. The V gene end was trimmed by 6 bases and the J gene end by 4 bases; junction bases not matched to a gene: 8. The CDR3 loop spans 14 amino acids. In DNA form, the CDR3 reads TGTGCCAGCAGGACCCAGGGGGCCTTTTACGAGCAGTACTTC. The encoded protein is CASRTQGAFYEQYF.

This clone has a handful of counts. In DNA form, the CDR3 reads TGCGCCAGCAGCTCCCCAGGGGGGGAAGATACGCAGTATTTT. Amino acid sequence: CASSSPGGEDTQYF. V usage is TRBV5-1 and J usage is TRBJ2-3; D tentatively reads TRBD1 or TRBD2 (7 bases each). The V and J ends lost 3 bases and 5 bases respectively, with 13 bases between them. The CDR3 loop spans 14 amino acids. CDR1 and CDR2 (germline): SGHRS, YFSETQ.

The genes are TRBV18 and TRBJ2-7; 10 bases match TRBD2. Germline CDR1 reads KGHSH; CDR2 reads LQKENI. V lost 1 base and J lost 7; bases outside the gene matches: 4. The CDR3 totals 14 residues. This CDR3 is CASSPQREGLEQYF. CDR3 in DNA: TGTGCCAGCTCACCACAGCGGGAGGGCTTGGAGCAGTACTTC.

About this clone: The sample contains more than one DNA sequence encoding this CDR3. The chain couples TRBV5-1 to TRBJ2-2, with D hard to call. V was shortened by 0 bases and J by 0 bases, with 6 bases between the two germline ends. This CDR3 contains 15 residues. CDR1 and CDR2 (germline): SGHRS, YFSETQ. CDR3 nucleotides: TGCGCCAGCAGCTTGGACAGCGCGAACACCGGGGAGCTGTTTTTT. Encoded protein: CASSLDSANTGELFF.

The chain uses TRBV7-6 and TRBJ2-5, with TRBD1 identical over 8 bases. From germline, CDR1 is SGHVS and CDR2 FNYEAQ. The length of the CDR3 is 17 residues. V lost 1 base to trimming and J lost 5 bases; unmatched junction nucleotides: 12. The CDR3 sequence: CASSLVARQGAGETQYF. CDR3 coding DNA: TGTGCCAGCAGCTTAGTTGCGCGGCAGGGGGCAGGGGAGACCCAGTACTTC.

V usage is TRBV9 and J usage is TRBJ1-4; maybe TRBD1 (5 bases). Trimming pared 0 bases from V and 7 bases from J, leaving 10 bases between. The germline V gene has CDR1 SGDLS and CDR2 YYNGEE. This CDR3 contains 14 residues. The CDR3 DNA is TGTGCCAGCAGCGTAGGTTCGGGGGGTGAAAAACTGTTTTTT. This encodes CASSVGSGGEKLFF.

This chain joins TRBV2 and TRBJ2-7; 7 nucleotides agree with TRBD2. This CDR3 is 15 amino acids long. V dropped 4 bases and J dropped 0; count of bases not matched to a gene: 6. Germline values: CDR1 SNHLY, CDR2 FYNNEI. This CDR3 reads CASSVSGFSSYEQYF. CDR3 sequence (DNA): TGTGCCAGCAGTGTTAGCGGGTTCTCCTCCTACGAGCAGTACTTC.

In its sample, this clone was seen once. The chain recombines TRBV4-3 with TRBJ2-1; 12 bases agree with TRBD1. The CDR3 spans 15 residues. The V and J ends lost 4 bases and 8 bases, in that order; junction bases with no gene match: 6. Germline lookup yields CDR1 LGHNA and CDR2 YSLEER. Here the CDR3 DNA reads TGCGCCAGCAGCCCAGGGGGACAGGGGGCCTATGAGCAGTTCTTC. This sequence encodes CASSPGGQGAYEQFF.

The chain recombines TRBV4-1 with TRBJ2-5, with D unclear. The J call is uncertain, as TRBJ2-7 better fits the DNA end. Germline values: CDR1 MGHRA, CDR2 YSYEKL. This CDR3 has 17 amino acids. CDR3 nucleotide sequence: TGCGCCAGCAGCCAAGGCTACTCATTGCTGTTTTCCTACGAGCAGTACTTC. Translation: CASSQGYSLLFSYEQYF.